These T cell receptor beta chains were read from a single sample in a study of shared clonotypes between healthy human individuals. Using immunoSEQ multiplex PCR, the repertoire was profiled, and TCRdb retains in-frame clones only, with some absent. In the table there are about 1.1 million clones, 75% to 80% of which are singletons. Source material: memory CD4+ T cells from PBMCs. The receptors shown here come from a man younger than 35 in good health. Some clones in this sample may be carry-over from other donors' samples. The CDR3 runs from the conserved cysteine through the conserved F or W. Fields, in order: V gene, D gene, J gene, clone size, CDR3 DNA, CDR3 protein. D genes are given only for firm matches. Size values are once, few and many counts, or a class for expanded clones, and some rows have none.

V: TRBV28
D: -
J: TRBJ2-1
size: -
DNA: TGTGCCAGCAGTGTCCCTCGTTTCTACAATGAGCAGTTCTTC
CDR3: CASSVPRFYNEQFF

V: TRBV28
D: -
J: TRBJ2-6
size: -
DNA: TGTGCCAGCAGTTTATATCTCGGCGCTTTGGGGGCCAACGTCCTGACTTTC
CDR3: CASSLYLGALGANVLTF

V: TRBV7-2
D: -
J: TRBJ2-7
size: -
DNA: TGTGCCAGCAGCTTCTCACGCGGGGACCCGCAGTACTTC
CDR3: CASSFSRGDPQYF

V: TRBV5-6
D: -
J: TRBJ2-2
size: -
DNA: TGTGCCAGCAGACCAGGGATTGGCACCGGGGAGCTGTTTTTT
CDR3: CASRPGIGTGELFF

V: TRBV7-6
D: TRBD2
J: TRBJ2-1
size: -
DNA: TGTGCCAGCAGGGGACTAGCCGGAGTGGGAGAGCAGTTCTTC
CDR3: CASRGLAGVGEQFF

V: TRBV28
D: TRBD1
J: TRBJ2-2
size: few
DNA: TGTGCCAGCAGGAGGCAGGGGGCTACAAACACCGGGGAGCTGTTTTTT
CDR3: CASRRQGATNTGELFF

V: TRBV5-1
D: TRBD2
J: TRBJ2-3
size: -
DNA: TGCGCCAGCAGCTTGGGGTCGGGGGGACGAGCAGATACGCAGTATTTT
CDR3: CASSLGSGGRADTQYF

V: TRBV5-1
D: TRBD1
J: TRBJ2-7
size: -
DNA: TGCGCCAGCAGCGTGACCCCGGACAGGGGCTCCTACGAGCAGTACTTC
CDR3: CASSVTPDRGSYEQYF

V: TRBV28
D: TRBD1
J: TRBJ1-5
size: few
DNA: TGTGCCAGCACAGTACAGGGGACCGCCAATCAGCCCCAGCATTTT
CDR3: CASTVQGTANQPQHF

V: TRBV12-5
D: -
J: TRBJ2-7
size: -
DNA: TGTGCTAGTGGTACTTACTACGAGCAGTACTTC
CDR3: CASGTYYEQYF

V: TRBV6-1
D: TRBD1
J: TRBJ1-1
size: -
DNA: TGTGCCAGCAGTGCAAGACAGAAGGGGGCTTTGGACACTGAAGCTTTCTTT
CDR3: CASSARQKGALDTEAFF

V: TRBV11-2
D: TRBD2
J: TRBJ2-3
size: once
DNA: TGTGCCAGCAGCTTAGTCTTCCTAGCGGCGAACACAGATACGCAGTATTTT
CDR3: CASSLVFLAANTDTQYF

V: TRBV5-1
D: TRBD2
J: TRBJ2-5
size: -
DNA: TGCGCCAGCAGCCTAATACCGGGACTAGCGGAAGAGACCCAGTACTTC
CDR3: CASSLIPGLAEETQYF

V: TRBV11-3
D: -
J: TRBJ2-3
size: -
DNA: TGTGCCAGCAGGGGCAGAACAGATACGCAGTATTTT
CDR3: CASRGRTDTQYF

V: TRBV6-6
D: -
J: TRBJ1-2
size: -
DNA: TGTGCCAGCAGTGTCTCAGGGTTTGGCTACACCTTC
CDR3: CASSVSGFGYTF

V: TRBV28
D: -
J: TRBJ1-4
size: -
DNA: TGTGCCAGCTGGGGAAAACTGTTTTTT
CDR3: CASWGKLFF

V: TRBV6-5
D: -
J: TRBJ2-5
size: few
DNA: TGTGCCAGCAGTTTCGGGACGTATGCGGAGACCCAGTACTTC
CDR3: CASSFGTYAETQYF

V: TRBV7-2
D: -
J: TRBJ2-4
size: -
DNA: TGTGCCAGCAGCCCCCGGGACAAAAACATTCAGTACTTC
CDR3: CASSPRDKNIQYF

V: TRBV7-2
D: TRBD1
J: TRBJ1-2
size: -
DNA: TGTGCCAGCAGCTGGGGACAGGGGGGCTATGGCTACACCTTC
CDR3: CASSWGQGGYGYTF

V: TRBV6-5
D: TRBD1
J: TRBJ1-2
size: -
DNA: TGTGCCAGCAGAGCGACAGGGAACTATGGCTACACCTTC
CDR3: CASRATGNYGYTF

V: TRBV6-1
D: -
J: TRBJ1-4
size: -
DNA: TGTGCCAGCAGTGGGTTAGGGTCCGGGTCTAATGAAAAACTGTTTTTT
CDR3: CASSGLGSGSNEKLFF

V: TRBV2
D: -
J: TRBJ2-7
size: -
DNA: TGTGCCAGTTCCCTCGGGGCGCTAGACGGGCAGTACTTC
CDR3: CASSLGALDGQYF

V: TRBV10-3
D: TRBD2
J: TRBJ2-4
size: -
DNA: TGTGCCATCAGTGAAGGACTAGCGGGGGACTTAAACATTCAGTACTTC
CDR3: CAISEGLAGDLNIQYF

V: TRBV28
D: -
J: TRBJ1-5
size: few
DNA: TGTGCCAGCACCCTCTCCTCTCGGGGTCAGCCCCAGCATTTT
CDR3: CASTLSSRGQPQHF

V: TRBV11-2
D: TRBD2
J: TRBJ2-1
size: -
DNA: TGTGCCAGCAGCTCCCGGATTAGCGGGTCCTCCTACAATGAGCAGTTCTTC
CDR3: CASSSRISGSSYNEQFF

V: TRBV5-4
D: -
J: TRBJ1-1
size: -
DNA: TGTGCCAGCAGCCCCGACAGTGGGGCCACTGAAGCTTTCTTT
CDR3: CASSPDSGATEAFF

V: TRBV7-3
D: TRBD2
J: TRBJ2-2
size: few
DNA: TGTGCCAGCAGCTTATCCCCGGGAGGGGCCGGGGAGCTGTTTTTT
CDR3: CASSLSPGGAGELFF

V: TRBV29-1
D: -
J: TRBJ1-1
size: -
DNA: TGCAGCGTTGAAAGGGTTCGGGACACTGAAGCTTTCTTT
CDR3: CSVERVRDTEAFF

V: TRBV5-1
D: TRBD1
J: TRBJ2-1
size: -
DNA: TGCGCCAGCAGCATGGACAGGAACAATGAGCAGTTCTTC
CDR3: CASSMDRNNEQFF

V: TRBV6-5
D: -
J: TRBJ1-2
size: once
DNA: TGTGCCAGCAGTTACGTGGCAGGACCTAACTATGGCTACACCTTC
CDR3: CASSYVAGPNYGYTF

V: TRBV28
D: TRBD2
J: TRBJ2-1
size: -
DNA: TGTGCCAGCAGTTCGGCTAGCGGGAGGCGGGAGCAGTTCTTC
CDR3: CASSSASGRREQFF

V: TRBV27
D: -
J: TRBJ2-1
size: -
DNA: TGTGCCAGCGCCCTTAAGAGCTCCTACAATGAGCAGTTCTTC
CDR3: CASALKSSYNEQFF

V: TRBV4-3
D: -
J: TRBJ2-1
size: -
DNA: TGCGCCAGCAGCCAAGCCGCCGGCTCCCCCAGTGGTGAGCAGTTCTTC
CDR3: CASSQAAGSPSGEQFF

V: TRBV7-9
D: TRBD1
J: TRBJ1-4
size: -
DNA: TGTGCCACCAGTGGGACAGGGAGGGAAAAACTGTTTTTT
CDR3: CATSGTGREKLFF

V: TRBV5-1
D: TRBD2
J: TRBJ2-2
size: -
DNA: TGCGCCAGCAGCGCGGGACTAGCGGGGACCACCGGGGAGCTGTTTTTT
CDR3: CASSAGLAGTTGELFF

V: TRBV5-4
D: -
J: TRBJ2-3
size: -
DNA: TGTGCCAGCAGTTTCGAGGGTGGCACAGATACGCAGTATTTT
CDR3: CASSFEGGTDTQYF

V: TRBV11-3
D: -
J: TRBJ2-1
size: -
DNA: TGTGCCAGCAGCTTAGATAGCTCACATGGATACAATGAGCAGTTCTTC
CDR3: CASSLDSSHGYNEQFF

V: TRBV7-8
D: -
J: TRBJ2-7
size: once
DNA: TGTGCCAGCAGCGTCCGGGACACAAGAAGCGAGCAGTACTTC
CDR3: CASSVRDTRSEQYF

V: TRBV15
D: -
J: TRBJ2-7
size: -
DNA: TGTGCCACCAGCAGAGGTTTCGGCAGGGACACCTACGAGCAGTACTTC
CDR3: CATSRGFGRDTYEQYF

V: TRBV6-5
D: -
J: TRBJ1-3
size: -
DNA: TGTGCCAGCAGTTCATTCGGGAGCACCATATATTTT
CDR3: CASSSFGSTIYF

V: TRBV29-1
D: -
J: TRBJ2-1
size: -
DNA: TGCAGCGTTGATTCCGGGATCAAGGTCTTC
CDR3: CSVDSGIKVF